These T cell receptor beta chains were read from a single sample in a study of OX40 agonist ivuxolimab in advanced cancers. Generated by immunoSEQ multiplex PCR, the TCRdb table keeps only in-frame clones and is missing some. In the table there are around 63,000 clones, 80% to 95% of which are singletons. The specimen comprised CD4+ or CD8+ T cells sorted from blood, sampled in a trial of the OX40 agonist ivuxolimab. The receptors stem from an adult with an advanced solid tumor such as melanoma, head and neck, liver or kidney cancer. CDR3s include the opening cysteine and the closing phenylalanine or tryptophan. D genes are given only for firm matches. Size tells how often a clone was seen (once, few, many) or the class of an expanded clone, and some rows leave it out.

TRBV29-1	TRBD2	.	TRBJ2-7	CSVAGGGPEVYEQYF	TGCAGCGTTGCCGGGGGGGGCCCGGAGGTTTACGAGCAGTACTTC
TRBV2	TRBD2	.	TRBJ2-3	CASSEAWTSESTDTQYF	TGTGCCAGCAGTGAAGCCTGGACTAGCGAGAGCACAGATACGCAGTATTTT
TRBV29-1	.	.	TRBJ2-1	CSVEVGNEQFF	TGCAGCGTTGAAGTCGGTAATGAGCAGTTCTTC
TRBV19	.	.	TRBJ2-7	CASTPGLFSYEQYF	TGTGCCAGTACCCCGGGACTGTTTTCCTACGAGCAGTACTTC
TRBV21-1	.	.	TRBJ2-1	CASSTVRGGNEQFF	TGTGCCAGCAGCACAGTGAGGGGAGGGAATGAGCAGTTCTTC
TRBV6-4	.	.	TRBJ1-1	CASHTHEGPEAFF	TGTGCCAGCCACACGCACGAAGGTCCTGAAGCTTTCTTT
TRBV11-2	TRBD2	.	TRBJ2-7	CASSLALAGTHEQYF	TGTGCCAGCAGCTTAGCCCTAGCGGGGACCCACGAGCAGTACTTC
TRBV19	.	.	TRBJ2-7	CASSTDWSSSYEQYF	TGTGCCAGTAGTACCGACTGGTCGAGCTCCTACGAGCAGTACTTC
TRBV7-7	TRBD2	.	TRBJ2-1	CASSRTSGTGNEQFF	TGTGCTAGCAGCCGGACTAGCGGGACGGGAAATGAGCAGTTCTTC
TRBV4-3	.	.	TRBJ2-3	CASSQVPQRLGTDTQYF	TGCGCCAGCAGCCAAGTGCCCCAGCGCCTCGGCACAGATACGCAGTATTTT
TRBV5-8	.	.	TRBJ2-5	CASSLPSETQYF	TGTGCCAGCAGCTTGCCCTCGGAGACCCAGTACTTC
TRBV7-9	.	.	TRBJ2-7	CASSLEATYEQYF	TGTGCCAGCAGCTTAGAGGCAACCTACGAGCAGTACTTC
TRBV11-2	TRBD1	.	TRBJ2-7	CASSPSGTGAYEQYF	TGTGCCAGCAGCCCATCCGGGACAGGGGCCTACGAGCAGTACTTC
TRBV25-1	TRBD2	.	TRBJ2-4	CASSEGLAVAKNIQYF	TGTGCCAGCAGTGAGGGACTAGCGGTAGCCAAAAACATTCAGTACTTC
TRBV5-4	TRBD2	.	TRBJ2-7	CASSFGTSEDEQYF	TGTGCCAGCAGCTTTGGGACTAGTGAAGACGAGCAGTACTTC
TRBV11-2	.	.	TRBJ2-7	CASSPRDTSIYEQYF	TGTGCCAGCAGCCCACGGGATACCTCGATCTACGAGCAGTACTTC
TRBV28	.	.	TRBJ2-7	CASSFLLTGGTYEQYF	TGTGCCAGCAGTTTCCTCCTGACAGGAGGAACCTACGAGCAGTACTTC
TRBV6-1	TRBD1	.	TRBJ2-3	CAARDRGTDTQYF	TGTGCCGCCCGGGACAGGGGCACAGATACGCAGTATTTT
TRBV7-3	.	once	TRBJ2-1	CASSPTLSAGEQFF	TGTGCCAGCAGCCCCACCCTTTCGGCAGGGGAGCAGTTCTTC